The 21 T cell receptor beta chains listed next were all sequenced from one sample in a study of blood T cells in healthy people across ages. With a J-beta primer mix and a sample-barcoded 5' primer, a second PCR ran about 7 to 11 cycles. TCRdb re-called the 5' RACE reads through MiXCR, storing one row per CDR3 protein. Of fewer than 1,000,000 distinct CDR3 sequences listed, roughly 46% were seen once; the top ten hold 15% to 20%. Sequencing was performed on blood. The receptors originated from a man older than 75 in good health.

This chain uses TRBV27 with TRBJ1-2; tentative D call: TRBD1 (6 bases). This CDR3 is 11 amino acids long. V dropped 10 bases and J dropped 7 bases, with 13 bases sitting between them. Germline assignment: CDR1 MNHEY and CDR2 SMNVEV (reference sequence). In DNA, the CDR3 is TGTGCCACTTTGACAGGAGCTGGCTACACCTTC. Translation gives CATLTGAGYTF.

CDR3 nucleotide sequence: TGTGCCTTGAAGGAAGGAAGCTCCTACAATGAGCAGTTCTTC. Its protein is CALKEGSSYNEQFF. V is TRBV6-2 or TRBV6-3 and J is TRBJ2-1; no clear D. Germline CDR1 reads MNHEY; CDR2 reads SVGEGT. The CDR3 is 14 amino acids. The germline V and J ends were trimmed by 11 bases and 0 bases, with 14 bases remaining between them.

The rearrangement uses TRBV12-3 or TRBV12-4 and TRBJ2-1; possibly TRBD2 for D (6 bases). CDR3 length equals 14 residues. V was cut by 5 bases and J by 4 bases, with 12 bases left in between. CDR3 loop: CASSPRELYNEQFF. As DNA, the CDR3 is TGTGCCAGCAGTCCCCGGGAGCTTTACAATGAGCAGTTCTTC.

The rearrangement uses TRBV16 and TRBJ2-5; no clear D. Trimming took off 2 bases at V and 2 bases at J, with 12 bases between the two ends. This CDR3 has 15 amino acids. From germline, CDR1 is KGHSY and CDR2 FQNENV. CDR3 amino acids: CASSQGSGVQETQYF. CDR3 bases: TGTGCCAGCAGCCAAGGTTCCGGAGTTCAAGAGACCCAGTACTTC.

With regard to this clonotype: Relative to the germline gene, one junction end is altered; a read error may explain this. CDR3 sequence reads: CASSNGRQYNEQHF. The DNA of the CDR3 is TGTGCCAGCAGTAACGGGAGACAGTACAATGAGCAGCACTTC. The genes are TRBV12-3 or TRBV12-4 and TRBJ2-1, with TRBD2 as a possible D gene (6 bases). The CDR3 is 14 residues long.

Note on this clonotype: At one of its ends the junction is not consistent with the germline gene, which may arise from a read error. The chain carries TRBV5-1 and TRBJ2-4; the D gene could be TRBD1 or TRBD2 (5 bases each). CDR3 length: 14 amino acids. Germline loops: CDR1 SGHRS, CDR2 YFSETQ. The CDR3 loop is CASSLKPGRNTQYF. Written as DNA, the CDR3 is TGCGCCAGCAGCTTAAAACCGGGACGAAACACTCAGTACTTC.

The chain is built from TRBV27 and TRBJ1-1; D gene unclear. From germline, CDR1 is MNHEY and CDR2 SMNVEV (reference sequence). The CDR3 sequence is 14 residues long. Trimming took off 3 bases at V and 6 bases at J, with 14 bases between the two ends. The CDR3 region is CASSLVGSGAEAFF. Here the CDR3 DNA reads TGTGCCAGCAGTTTGGTCGGGAGCGGAGCTGAAGCTTTCTTT.

The CDR3 DNA reads as TGTGCCAGCAGGGTTCATGGGGGCAGCGCTCTTGGGAACTATGGCTACACCTTC. Residues: CASRVHGGSALGNYGYTF. The V call is TRBV7-2, the J call TRBJ1-2; weak D call: TRBD1 (6 bases). CDR3 length equals 18 residues. Trimming shortened V by 6 bases and J by 2 bases, and 25 bases separated the two germline ends. Looked up from germline, CDR1 is SGHTA and CDR2 is FQGNSA.

The rearrangement uses TRBV3-1 and TRBJ2-1; D gene unclear. The V and J ends lost 1 base and 4 bases respectively, with 5 bases between them. The germline V gene has CDR1 LGHDT and CDR2 YNNKEL (reference sequence). This CDR3 has 13 amino acids. The DNA of the CDR3 is TGTGCCAGCAGCCAAGCGGGTTACAATGAGCAGTTCTTC. Protein: CASSQAGYNEQFF.

The chain uses TRBV4-3 and TRBJ2-6, with 11 bases fitting TRBD2. The CDR3 sequence is 19 residues long. The germline CDR1 and CDR2 sequences are LGHNA and YSLEER. J was trimmed by 1 base and V by 4 bases; bases with no gene match: 9. The CDR3 DNA is TGCGCCAGCAGCCCTATCTGGACTAGCGGGTTTTCTGGGGCCAACGTCCTGACTTTC. This encodes CASSPIWTSGFSGANVLTF.

In its sample, this clonotype was seen a few times. The V gene is TRBV11-3, the J gene TRBJ2-3; perhaps D is TRBD1 or TRBD2 (7 bases each). Germline V lookup: CDR1 SGHNT, CDR2 YENEEA. V lost 5 bases and J lost 3, with 15 bases in between. The CDR3 extends over 15 amino acids. The CDR3 reads CASSPGGGPTDTQYF. The CDR3, as DNA: TGTGCCAGCAGCCCAGGGGGGGGACCAACAGATACGCAGTATTTT.

The V call is TRBV7-2, the J call TRBJ2-2; D possibly corresponds to TRBD1 (5 bases). The V and J ends lost 0 bases and 4 bases respectively, with 12 bases between them. This CDR3 contains 16 residues. CDR1 is SGHTA, CDR2 FQGNSA, per germline. The CDR3 protein is CASSLAGQGSTGELFF. The CDR3 region has the DNA TGTGCCAGCAGCTTAGCGGGTCAGGGAAGCACCGGGGAGCTGTTTTTT.

The V and J genes are TRBV29-1 and TRBJ2-4, with D perhaps matching TRBD2 (6 bases). Gene TRBJ2-7 matches the end of the DNA better, so the J call may be wrong. Germline V gene lookup returns CDR1 SQVTM and CDR2 ANQGSEA. The CDR3 is 11 residues long. The CDR3 nucleotides read TGCAGCGTGACTAGTGGGTACGAGCAGTACTTC. Amino acids: CSVTSGYEQYF.

Note on this clonotype: One base away lies a much larger clone, so this may be a sequencing read error. CDR3 coding DNA: TGTGCCGGCAGCCCTGCCTACAATGAGCAGTTCTTC. Protein product: CAGSPAYNEQFF. This rearrangement joins TRBV9 to TRBJ2-1; D is undetermined. The length of the CDR3 is 12 residues. Per the germline V gene, CDR1 is SGDLS and CDR2 is YYNGEE. Full variable domain (missing parts from reference TRBV9 and TRBJ2-1): DSGVTQTPKHLITATGQRVTLRCSPRSGDLSVYWYQQSLDQGLQFLIQYYNGEERAKGNILERFSAQQFPDLHSELNLSSLELGDSALYFCAGSPAYNEQFFGPGTRLTVL.

This sequence joins TRBV15 and TRBJ2-5; D gene uncertain. Matching the DNA end better, TRBJ2-7 makes the J call doubtful. The CDR3 covers 11 residues. Germline V gene lookup returns CDR1 LNHNV and CDR2 YYDKDF (reference sequence). The CDR3 sequence is CATSSLYEQYF. CDR3 nucleotide sequence: TGTGCCACCAGCAGCCTCTACGAGCAGTACTTC.

The chain is built from TRBV29-1 and TRBJ2-7, with 8 bases fitting TRBD2. Germline loops: CDR1 SQVTM, CDR2 ANQGSEA. This CDR3 is 17 amino acids long. The J segment lost 7 bases and the V segment lost 2 bases, leaving 19 bases of the junction unmatched. The CDR3 spells CSVETTFGREVYNEQYF. CDR3 DNA: TGCAGCGTTGAAACAACCTTTGGGCGGGAGGTCTACAATGAGCAGTACTTC.

The chain has TRBV27 and TRBJ2-1; 10 positions agree with TRBD2. Germline values: CDR1 MNHEY, CDR2 SMNVEV (reference sequence). V trimming: 7 bases; J trimming: 7 bases; junction bases outside the gene matches: 10. The CDR3 contains 15 residues. For the CDR3, the DNA is TGTGCCAGCATCCCCAGTGGACTAGCGGTGAATGAGCAGTTCTTC. Its protein is CASIPSGLAVNEQFF.

The chain couples TRBV20-1 to TRBJ2-1, with 8 bases aligning to TRBD2. This CDR3 region has 18 residues. Germline-derived CDR1 and CDR2 are DFQATT and SNEGSKA (reference sequence). The V segment lost 1 base and the J segment 4 bases; nucleotides outside the gene matches: 15. As DNA, the CDR3 is TGCAGTGCTAGAGGAAGAGGAAGCGGGAGAGCTTTGTACAATGAGCAGTTCTTC. Translated, it gives CSARGRGSGRALYNEQFF.

The genes are TRBV6-5 and TRBJ1-2; 7 bases fit TRBD1. Germline assignment: CDR1 MNHEY and CDR2 SVGAGI. Trimming took 5 bases from V and 4 from J; bases not matched to a gene: 4. The CDR3 is 13 residues long. CDR3 sequence reads: CASSRQGAYGYTF. The CDR3 nucleotides read TGTGCCAGCAGTCGACAGGGCGCCTATGGCTACACCTTC.

As for this clonotype: This clone may be a read error of a much larger clone one base away. The chain is built from TRBV21-1 and TRBJ2-7; the D segment call TRBD2 is taken from the table without a DNA check. TRBV21-1 is termed a pseudogene. The CDR3 has 17 residues. The chain's CDR3 is CASIQNRDLISPYEQYF. CDR3 coding DNA: TGTGCCAGCATCCAGAACCGGGATCTAATAAGCCCCTACGAGCAGTACTTC.

The chain is built from TRBV20-1 and TRBJ2-5; 9 bases line up with TRBD2. This CDR3 spans 14 amino acids. The V segment lost 4 bases and the J segment 11 bases; nucleotides outside the gene matches: 14. Germline CDR1 and CDR2: DFQATT and SNEGSKA (reference sequence). The CDR3 nucleotides are TGCAGTGCTACCGCGGGAGGGCCGCGGAATGAGCAGTACTTC. It codes for CSATAGGPRNEQYF.